One and the same sample provided the 17 T cell receptor beta chains below, sequenced in a study of cytomegalovirus exposure and HLA in healthy donors. PCR used 60 Vbeta primers and 13 Jbeta primers. Generated by immunoSEQ multiplex PCR, the TCRdb table keeps only in-frame clones and is missing some. The repertoire includes tens of thousands of clones, approximately 85% of them detected once, and over 5% sits in the top ten. The sequenced material came from PBMCs. These receptors were collected from a woman aged 18-29 years in good health and CMV-seropositive.

The rearrangement links TRBV6-5 to TRBJ2-1; TRBD1 is a possible D gene (5 bases). The germline V and J ends were trimmed by 0 bases and 6 bases, with 9 bases remaining between them. Germline loops: CDR1 MNHEY, CDR2 SVGAGI. The CDR3 extends over 14 amino acids. This CDR3 is CASSYSTGANEQFF. Written as DNA, the CDR3 is TGTGCCAGCAGTTACTCGACTGGGGCCAATGAGCAGTTCTTC.

This clone was picked up one time. The chain has TRBV14 and TRBJ1-4; weak D call: TRBD1 (6 bases). V was trimmed by 0 bases and J by 8 bases, leaving 19 bases between them. Germline lookup yields CDR1 SGHDN and CDR2 FVKESK. This CDR3 has 17 residues. CDR3: CASSQDLAGANEEKLFF. The CDR3 DNA reads as TGTGCCAGCAGCCAAGATCTTGCAGGGGCGAACGAAGAAAAACTGTTTTTT.

The chain carries TRBV28 and TRBJ2-7; 10 positions match TRBD2. This CDR3 has 15 amino acids. Germline assignment: CDR1 MDHEN and CDR2 SYDVKM. Losses at the gene ends were 6 bases for V and 4 bases for J; bases not matched to a gene: 9. CDR3 bases: TGTGCCAGCAGACTAGCGGGACTAGGACTTTACGAGCAGTACTTC. Translation: CASRLAGLGLYEQYF. Together with reference TRBV28 and TRBJ2-7, the CDR3 gives the full variable domain: DVKVTQSSRYLVKRTGEKVFLECVQDMDHENMFWYRQDPGLGLRLIYFSYDVKMKEKGDIPEGYSVSREKKERFSLILESASTNQTSMYLCASRLAGLGLYEQYFGPGTRLTVT.

The rearrangement joins TRBV28 to TRBJ2-7, with D tentatively TRBD1 (5 bases). The germline gives CDR1 MDHEN, CDR2 SYDVKM. This CDR3 region has 13 residues. The CDR3 sequence is CATRTQGFYEQYF. CDR3 DNA sequence: TGTGCAACGCGAACTCAGGGCTTCTACGAGCAGTACTTC.

This chain uses TRBV7-8 with TRBJ2-5; 12 bases are shared with TRBD2. Looked up from germline, CDR1 is SGHVS and CDR2 is FQNEAQ. This CDR3 is built from 16 residues. Trimming at V came to 5 bases and at J to 0 bases, leaving 4 bases not matched to a gene. The CDR3 protein is CASSQRTSGNQETQYF. The CDR3, as DNA: TGTGCCAGCAGCCAGAGGACTAGCGGGAACCAAGAGACCCAGTACTTC. The whole variable domain, remainder taken from reference TRBV7-8 and TRBJ2-5, is GAGVSQSPRYKVAKRGQDVALRCDPISGHVSLFWYQQALGQGPEFLTYFQNEAQLDKSGLPSDRFFAERPEGSVSTLKIQRTQQEDSAVYLCASSQRTSGNQETQYFGPGTRLLVL.

The chain is built from TRBV27 and TRBJ2-7, with D tentatively TRBD2 (5 bases). Between the trimmed V and J ends, which lost 5 bases and 0 bases, there was a span of 14 bases. The germline CDR1 and CDR2 sequences are MNHEY and SMNVEV (reference sequence). The CDR3 runs 15 residues. CDR3 amino acids: CASSPLALSSYEQYF. The DNA of the CDR3 is TGTGCCAGCAGTCCCCTAGCCCTGAGCTCCTACGAGCAGTACTTC.

The chain employs TRBV18 and TRBJ1-1; no definite D call. The germline gives CDR1 KGHSH, CDR2 LQKENI. This CDR3 comprises 14 residues. Trimming removed 3 bases at V and 7 bases at J, with 15 bases between. Here the CDR3 DNA reads TGTGCCAGCTCACCCTCTGTGATGCGTGGTGAAGCTTTCTTT. Protein sequence: CASSPSVMRGEAFF. Based on the CDR3 plus reference TRBV18 and TRBJ1-1, the full variable domain is NAGVMQNPRHLVRRRGQEARLRCSPMKGHSHVYWYRQLPEEGLKFMVYLQKENIIDESGMPKERFSAEFPKEGPSILRIQQVVRGDSAAYFCASSPSVMRGEAFFGQGTRLTVV.

V is TRBV2 and J is TRBJ2-7; TRBD1 agrees at 9 bases. From germline, CDR1 is SNHLY and CDR2 FYNNEI. The V gene end was trimmed by 1 base and the J gene end by 3 bases; junction bases not matched to a gene: 4. The CDR3 is 15 residues long. The CDR3 loop is CASSEDRGRYYEQYF. As DNA, the CDR3 is TGTGCCAGCAGTGAAGACAGGGGGCGATACTACGAGCAGTACTTC.

The table lists this clone with a few counts. The chain employs TRBV4-1 and TRBJ2-2; D perhaps matches TRBD2 (5 bases). The CDR3 runs 14 residues. Germline V gene data show CDR1 as MGHRA and CDR2 as YSYEKL. V dropped 1 base and J dropped 6 bases, with 9 bases sitting between them. CDR3 in DNA: TGCGCCAGCAGCCAAGGAGGGTGGCCCGGGGAGCTGTTTTTT. As protein: CASSQGGWPGELFF.

This chain connects TRBV2 to TRBJ1-1; 7 bases match TRBD1. Trimming removed 4 bases from V and 4 bases from J; junction bases left unmatched: 3. Germline CDR1 reads SNHLY; CDR2 reads FYNNEI. The CDR3 has 13 residues. CDR3 residues: CASSGGGVTEAFF. The CDR3 nucleotides read TGTGCCAGCAGTGGAGGGGGCGTCACTGAAGCTTTCTTT.

V is TRBV10-3 and J is TRBJ1-1; D is possibly TRBD1 (6 bases). The V end was cut by 10 bases, the J end by 7 bases, with 16 bases between. This CDR3 has 12 residues. The germline V gene has CDR1 ENHRY and CDR2 SYGVKD. In DNA, the CDR3 is TGTGCCACACGCAAGGGGGGGAATGAAGCTTTCTTT. Its protein product is CATRKGGNEAFF.

V gene TRBV6-5 combines with J gene TRBJ2-3, with a tentative D call TRBD2 (5 bases). This CDR3 is 14 amino acids long. Germline loops: CDR1 MNHEY, CDR2 SVGAGI. With 6 bases removed from V and 2 bases from J, the gap between germline ends came to 12 bases. As DNA, the CDR3 is TGTGCCAGCAGGATGAACGGACTCACAGATACGCAGTATTTT. It yields the protein CASRMNGLTDTQYF.

The CDR3 sequence: CATAGGGSSYNEQFF. The CDR3 DNA reads TGTGCCACAGCGGGGGGCGGTAGCTCCTACAATGAGCAGTTCTTC. This chain links TRBV15 with TRBJ2-1; 9 bases match TRBD2. Germline V gene lookup returns CDR1 LNHNV and CDR2 YYDKDF (reference sequence). V dropped 9 bases and J dropped 0; count of bases not matched to a gene: 6. There are 15 residues in the CDR3.

The chain combines TRBV5-8 with TRBJ2-2; D is ambiguous. Germline CDR1 reads SGHTS; CDR2 reads YDEGEE. Trimming shortened V by 0 bases and J by 1 base, and 13 bases separated the two germline ends. This CDR3 is 17 amino acids long. The CDR3 DNA is TGTGCCAGCAGCTTGGACGTTCCCAGGAAGAACACCGGGGAGCTGTTTTTT. Its translation is CASSLDVPRKNTGELFF.

This clone showed up just a few times. The chain is built from TRBV19 and TRBJ1-5, with a tentative D call TRBD1 (5 bases). Per germline, CDR1 LNHDA and CDR2 SQIVND (reference sequence). CDR3 length equals 15 residues. V dropped 2 bases and J dropped 7 bases, with 15 bases sitting between them. CDR3 residues: CASSISGESVQPQHF. The CDR3 nucleotides are TGTGCCAGTAGTATATCGGGGGAAAGTGTACAGCCCCAGCATTTT.

The rearrangement uses TRBV9 and TRBJ2-1; 10 bases are shared with TRBD1. V trimming: 4 bases; J trimming: 6 bases; junction bases outside the gene matches: 7. Germline-derived CDR1 and CDR2 are SGDLS and YYNGEE. This CDR3 comprises 15 residues. CDR3 coding DNA: TGTGCCAGCAGCCCCCCGGACAGGGGGGGCAATGAGCAGTTCTTC. This encodes CASSPPDRGGNEQFF.

The chain combines TRBV7-3 with TRBJ2-1, with 15 bases that match TRBD2. The CDR3 runs 19 residues. The V segment lost 0 bases and the J segment 6 bases; nucleotides outside the gene matches: 9. Per the germline V gene, CDR1 is SGHTA and CDR2 is FQGTGA. CDR3 coding DNA: TGTGCCAGCAGCTTAACCGGACTAGCGGGAGGGCCCCCCGGCAATGAGCAGTTCTTC. It yields the protein CASSLTGLAGGPPGNEQFF. Full variable domain (missing parts from reference TRBV7-3 and TRBJ2-1): GAGVSQTPSNKVTEKGKYVELRCDPISGHTALYWYRQSLGQGPEFLIYFQGTGAADDSGLPNDRFFAVRPEGSVSTLKIQRTERGDSAVYLCASSLTGLAGGPPGNEQFFGPGTRLTVL.